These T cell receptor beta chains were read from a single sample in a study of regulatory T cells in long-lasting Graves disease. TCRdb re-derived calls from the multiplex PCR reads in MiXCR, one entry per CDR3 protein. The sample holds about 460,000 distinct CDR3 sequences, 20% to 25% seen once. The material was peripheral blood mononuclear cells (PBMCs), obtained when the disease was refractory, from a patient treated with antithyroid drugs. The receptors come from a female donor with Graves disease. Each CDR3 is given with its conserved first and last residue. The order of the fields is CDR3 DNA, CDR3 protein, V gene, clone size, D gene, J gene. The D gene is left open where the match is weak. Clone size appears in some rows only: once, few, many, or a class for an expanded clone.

CDR3nt: TGCGCCAGCAGCCCGGGGGGGGGGAACACTGAAGCTTTCTTT
CDR3aa: CASSPGGGNTEAFF
v_gene: TRBV5-1
abundance: .
d_gene: .
j_gene: TRBJ1-1

CDR3nt: TGTGCCAGCAGTTCCGCCGGATTCCTCTCTGGAAACACCATATATTTT
CDR3aa: CASSSAGFLSGNTIYF
v_gene: TRBV6-2/TRBV6-3
abundance: few
d_gene: .
j_gene: TRBJ1-3

CDR3nt: TGTGCCAGCAGCTTAGCCAACGACCGACTAGCGGGCACCGGGGAGCTGTTTTTT
CDR3aa: CASSLANDRLAGTGELFF
v_gene: TRBV7-9
abundance: few
d_gene: TRBD2
j_gene: TRBJ2-2

CDR3nt: TGCAGTGCTAGAGATCCGGGGGAGGCGACCCAGTACTTC
CDR3aa: CSARDPGEATQYF
v_gene: TRBV20-1
abundance: many
d_gene: .
j_gene: TRBJ2-5

CDR3nt: TGTGCCAGCAGCCAAGAAGTTCGGACAGCCTACGAGCAGTACTTC
CDR3aa: CASSQEVRTAYEQYF
v_gene: TRBV3-1
abundance: .
d_gene: .
j_gene: TRBJ2-7

CDR3nt: TGTGCCAGCAGGGACCTCTCGAACACCGGGGAGCTGTTTTTT
CDR3aa: CASRDLSNTGELFF
v_gene: TRBV6-1
abundance: .
d_gene: .
j_gene: TRBJ2-2

CDR3nt: TGTGCCAGCAGCGAGGGACTAGCGGGTCATCCGAACACCGGGGAGCTGTTTTTT
CDR3aa: CASSEGLAGHPNTGELFF
v_gene: TRBV9
abundance: few
d_gene: TRBD2
j_gene: TRBJ2-2

CDR3nt: TGTGCCAGTAGTATCATCTTCTCCTACGAGCAGTACTTC
CDR3aa: CASSIIFSYEQYF
v_gene: TRBV19
abundance: few
d_gene: .
j_gene: TRBJ2-7

CDR3nt: TGTGCCAGCAGTTACGGGCATTTAAACACTGAAGCTTTCTTT
CDR3aa: CASSYGHLNTEAFF
v_gene: TRBV6-2/TRBV6-3
abundance: .
d_gene: .
j_gene: TRBJ1-1

CDR3nt: TGCAGTGCTGTTAGCGGGGGGGCTGGAGAGACCCAGTACTTC
CDR3aa: CSAVSGGAGETQYF
v_gene: TRBV20-1
abundance: many
d_gene: TRBD2
j_gene: TRBJ2-5

CDR3nt: TGTGCCAGCAGCCCTCACCCAGGGGATGCCTACGAGCAGTACTTC
CDR3aa: CASSPHPGDAYEQYF
v_gene: TRBV7-3
abundance: .
d_gene: .
j_gene: TRBJ2-7

CDR3nt: TGTGCCAGCAGTTTAGAGGGAGGGCACACTGAAGCTTTCTTT
CDR3aa: CASSLEGGHTEAFF
v_gene: TRBV12-3/TRBV12-4
abundance: .
d_gene: .
j_gene: TRBJ1-1

CDR3nt: TGTGCCAGCAGTGAAGAGGCAGGCCACGAGCAGTACTTC
CDR3aa: CASSEEAGHEQYF
v_gene: TRBV6-2/TRBV6-3
abundance: many
d_gene: .
j_gene: TRBJ2-7

CDR3nt: TGTGCCAGCAGCTTAGATAGGACAGGGGGTTTGTTTTTTAAAGAGACCCAGTACTTC
CDR3aa: CASSLDRTGGLFFKETQYF
v_gene: TRBV11-2
abundance: few
d_gene: TRBD1
j_gene: TRBJ2-5

CDR3nt: TGCAGTGCTGCCTCGCTCGGTCGAGAGCAGTACTTC
CDR3aa: CSAASLGREQYF
v_gene: TRBV20-1
abundance: many
d_gene: .
j_gene: TRBJ2-7

CDR3nt: TGCAGTGCTGCGCCCGGGACGGTATCCTACGAGCAGTACTTC
CDR3aa: CSAAPGTVSYEQYF
v_gene: TRBV20-1
abundance: .
d_gene: .
j_gene: TRBJ2-7

CDR3nt: TGTGCCAGCAGCTTTGCAGGGGCAGAGACCCAGTACTTC
CDR3aa: CASSFAGAETQYF
v_gene: TRBV5-6
abundance: .
d_gene: .
j_gene: TRBJ2-5

CDR3nt: TGTGCCAGCAGTTTCCCAACCGGGACAGGGAACTCTGGGGCCAACGTCCTGACTTTC
CDR3aa: CASSFPTGTGNSGANVLTF
v_gene: TRBV28
abundance: .
d_gene: TRBD1
j_gene: TRBJ2-6

CDR3nt: TGCAGTGCCCAACCGAACACCGGGGAGCTGTTTTTT
CDR3aa: CSAQPNTGELFF
v_gene: TRBV20-1
abundance: .
d_gene: .
j_gene: TRBJ2-2

CDR3nt: TGTGCCAGTAGTCCTCGACCGAGCTATGGCTACACCTTC
CDR3aa: CASSPRPSYGYTF
v_gene: TRBV19
abundance: few
d_gene: .
j_gene: TRBJ1-2

CDR3nt: TGTGCCAGCAGCCAAGGGTTCCAACCTACCTATGGCTACACCTTC
CDR3aa: CASSQGFQPTYGYTF
v_gene: TRBV3-1
abundance: few
d_gene: .
j_gene: TRBJ1-2

CDR3nt: TGTGCCAGCAGCACGATGGGGGCGAGTCAGCCCCAGCATTTT
CDR3aa: CASSTMGASQPQHF
v_gene: TRBV9
abundance: .
d_gene: .
j_gene: TRBJ1-5

CDR3nt: TGTGCCAGCAGCCACCAGAGCACCGTCGGGAACACTGAAGCTTTCTTT
CDR3aa: CASSHQSTVGNTEAFF
v_gene: TRBV14
abundance: once
d_gene: .
j_gene: TRBJ1-1

CDR3nt: TGTGCCAGCAGCTTGCCACGGACAGGGATCGGCAACGAGCAGTACTTC
CDR3aa: CASSLPRTGIGNEQYF
v_gene: TRBV5-4
abundance: .
d_gene: TRBD1
j_gene: TRBJ2-7

CDR3nt: TGTGCCAGCAGCTTCCGGGACAGTAACTACGAGCAGTACTTC
CDR3aa: CASSFRDSNYEQYF
v_gene: TRBV5-5
abundance: .
d_gene: TRBD1
j_gene: TRBJ2-7

CDR3nt: TGTGCCAGCAGCCTGGGGTCGGTCTATGGCTACACCTTC
CDR3aa: CASSLGSVYGYTF
v_gene: TRBV11-3
abundance: few
d_gene: .
j_gene: TRBJ1-2

CDR3nt: TGCAGCGTTTTTCTGAGGAGGGACAGGGTCGGCGCCGGGGAGCTGTTTTTT
CDR3aa: CSVFLRRDRVGAGELFF
v_gene: TRBV29-1
abundance: many
d_gene: TRBD1
j_gene: TRBJ2-2

CDR3nt: TGTGCCATCAGACCAGATAGCAATCAGCCCCAGCATTTT
CDR3aa: CAIRPDSNQPQHF
v_gene: TRBV10-3
abundance: .
d_gene: .
j_gene: TRBJ1-5

CDR3nt: TGTGCCAGCAGCCCACAGGAGCATCAGCCCCAGCATTTT
CDR3aa: CASSPQEHQPQHF
v_gene: TRBV6-1
abundance: many
d_gene: .
j_gene: TRBJ1-5

CDR3nt: TGTGCCAGCAGTTTAGGGCCTAACTACGAGCAGTACTTC
CDR3aa: CASSLGPNYEQYF
v_gene: TRBV27
abundance: many
d_gene: .
j_gene: TRBJ2-7

CDR3nt: TGTGCCAGCTCACCAAACACAGGGGTGGATGAAAAACTGTTTTTT
CDR3aa: CASSPNTGVDEKLFF
v_gene: TRBV18
abundance: few
d_gene: TRBD1
j_gene: TRBJ1-4

CDR3nt: TGTGCCAGCAGTGAAGCTGGGGGCAGGGGCTATGGCTACACCTTC
CDR3aa: CASSEAGGRGYGYTF
v_gene: TRBV6-1
abundance: many
d_gene: .
j_gene: TRBJ1-2

CDR3nt: TGTGCCAGTACGGCAGGAGGGACTGGGGCCAACGTCCTGACTTTC
CDR3aa: CASTAGGTGANVLTF
v_gene: TRBV19
abundance: .
d_gene: .
j_gene: TRBJ2-6

CDR3nt: TGCAGTGCTAGAGATCTCGGCGGGACGGGGGATCAGCCCCAGCATTTT
CDR3aa: CSARDLGGTGDQPQHF
v_gene: TRBV20-1
abundance: few
d_gene: .
j_gene: TRBJ1-5

CDR3nt: TGTGCCACCTTTGCTGGACAGGGCGGAGTGACCGGGGAGCTGTTTTTT
CDR3aa: CATFAGQGGVTGELFF
v_gene: TRBV28
abundance: many
d_gene: TRBD1
j_gene: TRBJ2-2

CDR3nt: TGCAGTGCTAGTGGGCTAGCGGGAAACAATGAGCAGTTCTTC
CDR3aa: CSASGLAGNNEQFF
v_gene: TRBV20-1
abundance: .
d_gene: TRBD2
j_gene: TRBJ2-1

CDR3nt: TGTGCCAGCAGCTTGGGGACTAGCGATCAAGAGACCCAGTACTTC
CDR3aa: CASSLGTSDQETQYF
v_gene: TRBV11-3
abundance: many
d_gene: TRBD2
j_gene: TRBJ2-5

CDR3nt: TGTGCCAGCAGCTTGAGGACCCCGGGAAAACTGTTTTTT
CDR3aa: CASSLRTPGKLFF
v_gene: TRBV7-2
abundance: many
d_gene: .
j_gene: TRBJ1-4

CDR3nt: TGTGCCAGCAGTTACCCTGGGAGCCAAGAGACCCAGTACTTC
CDR3aa: CASSYPGSQETQYF
v_gene: TRBV6-9
abundance: few
d_gene: .
j_gene: TRBJ2-5

CDR3nt: TGTGCCAGCAGTTTACCCCCCAACAGGATAAGGGTGGTAGTAACTGAAGCTTTCTTT
CDR3aa: CASSLPPNRIRVVVTEAFF
v_gene: TRBV27
abundance: many
d_gene: .
j_gene: TRBJ1-1

CDR3nt: TGTGCCAGCAGCTCTACCCTAGGGGGAACCGGGGAGCTGTTTTTT
CDR3aa: CASSSTLGGTGELFF
v_gene: TRBV7-2
abundance: few
d_gene: .
j_gene: TRBJ2-2

CDR3nt: TGTGCCACCAGTGATTTGGGGGGACAGGGGCTCACCGGGGAGCTGTTTTTT
CDR3aa: CATSDLGGQGLTGELFF
v_gene: TRBV24-1
abundance: .
d_gene: TRBD1
j_gene: TRBJ2-2

CDR3nt: TGTGCCAGCAGCGTAGCTACCCGGGGTCCCGTCCAAGAGACCCAGTACTTC
CDR3aa: CASSVATRGPVQETQYF
v_gene: TRBV9
abundance: many
d_gene: .
j_gene: TRBJ2-5